The 22 T cell receptor beta chains in this list originate from one sample, sequenced in a study of cytomegalovirus exposure and HLA in healthy donors. PCR used 60 Vbeta primers and 13 Jbeta primers. TCRdb's table, derived via immunoSEQ multiplex PCR, lists solely in-frame clones and lacks some. Of just over 95,000 clones detected, around 73% appear once; the ten largest clones hold 4.1%. Input material: PBMCs. Receptors originate from a woman aged 35 to 49 in good health and CMV-seropositive.

The chain uses TRBV7-2 and TRBJ1-2, with a possible D match to TRBD1 (5 bases). CDR3 size: 14 residues. With 1 base removed from V and 5 bases from J, the gap between germline ends came to 11 bases. The germline CDR1 and CDR2 sequences are SGHTA and FQGNSA. This CDR3 reads CASSLGGEGYGYTF. The CDR3 DNA follows: TGTGCCAGCAGCTTAGGAGGGGAGGGGTATGGCTACACCTTC.

The chain links TRBV19 to TRBJ2-1; the match to TRBD2 covers 14 bases. The V gene's germline CDR1 is LNHDA and CDR2 SQIVND (reference sequence). Germline trimming cut 2 bases from V and 6 bases from J; bases unmatched to any gene: 12. The CDR3 has 19 residues. CDR3 residues: CASSIRGTSGSFGINEQFF. Here the CDR3 DNA reads TGTGCCAGTAGTATAAGGGGGACTAGCGGGAGTTTTGGAATCAATGAGCAGTTCTTC.

The rearrangement uses TRBV10-2 and TRBJ2-5; 9 bases are a match to TRBD2. Germline V gives CDR1 WSHSY, CDR2 SAAADI. This CDR3 is built from 13 residues. The V gene end was trimmed by 8 bases and the J gene end by 1 base; junction bases not matched to a gene: 2. The CDR3 nucleotides read TGCGCCAGCGGGGGACTAGCCCAAGAGACCCAGTACTTC. Protein sequence: CASGGLAQETQYF.

The table lists this clone with a few counts. One junction end does not reproduce the germline sequence, and a read error may be involved. The chain combines TRBV2 with TRBJ2-7; D possibly corresponds to TRBD1 (5 bases). CDR1 and CDR2 from the germline V gene are SNHLY and FYNNEI. The CDR3 is 11 residues long. In DNA, the CDR3 is TGTGCCAGCAGTGATTCTCAGAAGGGGAACTTC. Encoded protein: CASSDSQKGNF.

J is TRBJ2-1 and V is TRBV2; TRBD2 matches 12 bases. The length of the CDR3 is 14 residues. The germline CDR1 and CDR2 sequences are SNHLY and FYNNEI. Losses at the gene ends were 6 bases for V and 7 bases for J; bases not matched to a gene: 4. The CDR3 sequence: CASRGTSGPNEQFF. The CDR3 coding sequence is TGTGCCAGCAGAGGGACTAGCGGGCCAAATGAGCAGTTCTTC.

The rearrangement uses TRBV10-3 and TRBJ1-6; 7 bases are a match to TRBD1. CDR1 and CDR2 from the germline V gene are ENHRY and SYGVKD. With 5 bases clipped from V and 10 bases from J, the junction kept 8 bases outside the gene matches. The CDR3 consists of 14 residues. DNA of the CDR3: TGTGCCATCAGTTTGACAGGGAGTGAATCACCCCTCCACTTT. Translated: CAISLTGSESPLHF.

This clone was seen only once. Written as DNA, the CDR3 is TGTGCCAGTAGTAAGGATAGCGGGGAGTATTCAGATACGCAGTATTTT. This encodes CASSKDSGEYSDTQYF. This chain connects TRBV19 to TRBJ2-3; 8 nucleotides agree with TRBD2. In germline, CDR1 is LNHDA, CDR2 SQIVND (reference sequence). The CDR3 is 16 residues long. The V segment lost 4 bases and the J segment 4 bases; nucleotides outside the gene matches: 10.

The gene calls are TRBV5-6 and TRBJ2-1, with 8 nucleotides matching TRBD2. CDR3 length: 16 amino acids. Germline V lookup: CDR1 SGHDT, CDR2 YYEEEE. V dropped 0 bases and J dropped 0; count of bases not matched to a gene: 2. The CDR3 bases are TGTGCCAGCAGCTTGGGAGCGGGAGACTCCTACAATGAGCAGTTCTTC. As protein: CASSLGAGDSYNEQFF.

The V call is TRBV5-5, the J call TRBJ2-7; D unresolved. The CDR3 is 12 residues long. From germline, CDR1 is SGHKS and CDR2 YYEKEE (reference sequence). V shed 0 bases and J shed 3 bases, with 4 bases lying between them. DNA of the CDR3: TGTGCCAGCAGCTTGGGACACTACGAGCAGTACTTC. This codes for CASSLGHYEQYF. Filled out from reference TRBV5-5 and TRBJ2-7, the complete variable domain reads DAGVTQSPTHLIKTRGQQVTLRCSPISGHKSVSWYQQVLGQGPQFIFQYYEKEERGRGNFPDRFSARQFPNYSSELNVNALLLGDSALYLCASSLGHYEQYFGPGTRLTVT.

The chain links TRBV4-1 to TRBJ2-2, with 7 bases matching TRBD2. The CDR3 consists of 16 residues. Germline CDR1 is MGHRA and CDR2 is YSYEKL. With 2 bases clipped from V and 2 bases from J, the junction kept 5 bases outside the gene matches. The CDR3 spells CASSQYPAGNTGELFF. For the CDR3, the DNA is TGCGCCAGCAGCCAATATCCAGCGGGAAACACCGGGGAGCTGTTTTTT.

In the case of this clone: The same CDR3 is also encoded by other DNA sequences in this sample. V and J are TRBV5-1 and TRBJ2-3; no clear D. Trimming left V 0 bases short and J 0 bases short, with 8 bases between. In germline, CDR1 is SGHRS, CDR2 YFSETQ. The CDR3 covers 15 residues. This CDR3 reads CASSLDGSSTDTQYF. The CDR3 nucleotides read TGCGCCAGCAGCTTGGACGGTTCTAGCACAGATACGCAGTATTTT.

The chain employs TRBV2 and TRBJ2-7, with 12 bases identical to TRBD2. CDR3 size: 17 residues. With 6 bases clipped from V and 5 bases from J, the junction kept 14 bases outside the gene matches. Germline CDR1 reads SNHLY; CDR2 reads FYNNEI. As DNA, the CDR3 is TGTGCCAGCAGCGCTACTAGCGGGAGGATCAATGATCACGAGCAGTACTTC. This gives the protein CASSATSGRINDHEQYF.

This clone was detected once. The CDR3 coding sequence is TGCAGTGGGACTTCTTCCTACGAGCAGTACTTC. Translated, it gives CSGTSSYEQYF. The genes are TRBV20-1 and TRBJ2-7; possibly TRBD2 for D (5 bases). The V and J ends lost 7 bases and 1 base respectively, with 8 bases between them. This CDR3 is built from 11 residues. From germline, CDR1 is DFQATT and CDR2 SNEGSKA (reference sequence).

This chain connects TRBV29-1 to TRBJ2-5, with a weak D call TRBD1 (5 bases). The V gene's germline CDR1 is SQVTM and CDR2 ANQGSEA. The CDR3 is 12 residues long. The V and J ends lost 4 bases and 1 base respectively, with 7 bases between them. This chain's CDR3 is CSVGQIQETQYF. The CDR3 nucleotides are TGCAGCGTTGGACAGATCCAAGAGACCCAGTACTTC.

The chain couples TRBV11-3 to TRBJ2-6; 10 bases match TRBD2. V lost 5 bases, J lost 1 base, and 2 bases stayed unmatched. Per the germline V gene, CDR1 is SGHNT and CDR2 is YENEEA. This CDR3 is 16 amino acids long. DNA of the CDR3: TGTGCCAGCAGCAATAGCGGGAGGTCTGGGGCCAACGTCCTGACTTTC. It yields the protein CASSNSGRSGANVLTF. Supplemented by reference TRBV11-3 and TRBJ2-6, the full variable domain reads EAGVVQSPRYKIIEKKQPVAFWCNPISGHNTLYWYLQNLGQGPELLIRYENEEAVDDSQLPKDRFSAERLKGVDSTLKIQPAELGDSAVYLCASSNSGRSGANVLTFGAGSRLTVL.

The V gene is TRBV6-1, the J gene TRBJ1-1; 7 nucleotides align to TRBD1. Germline V gene data show CDR1 as MNHNS and CDR2 as SASEGT. After removal of 5 bases from V and 8 bases from J, the junction contained 11 bases not matched to a gene. This CDR3 spans 14 amino acids. CDR3 sequence: CASSLHRDSKEAFF. The CDR3, as DNA: TGTGCCAGCAGTCTACACCGGGACAGTAAAGAAGCTTTCTTT.

This chain connects TRBV5-1 to TRBJ2-3, with unresolved D. The V end was cut by 4 bases, the J end by 1 base, with 13 bases between. CDR1 and CDR2 from the germline V gene are SGHRS and YFSETQ. The CDR3 has 15 amino acids. The CDR3 region is CASSPNFLRTDTQYF. As DNA, the CDR3 is TGCGCCAGCAGCCCAAACTTCCTACGCACAGATACGCAGTATTTT. The whole variable domain, filled in from reference TRBV5-1 and TRBJ2-3, reads KAGVTQTPRYLIKTRGQQVTLSCSPISGHRSVSWYQQTPGQGLQFLFEYFSETQRNKGNFPGRFSGRQFSNSRSEMNVSTLELGDSALYLCASSPNFLRTDTQYFGPGTRLTVL.

The chain recombines TRBV27 with TRBJ2-1; 9 nucleotides agree with TRBD2. The junction had 2 bases not matched to a gene; V was cut back by 3 bases and J by 2 bases. CDR1 is MNHEY and CDR2 is SMNVEV in the germline V gene (reference sequence). The CDR3 consists of 15 residues. In DNA form, the CDR3 reads TGTGCCAGCAGTTTCGGCGGGAGGGCCTACAATGAGCAGTTCTTC. Residues: CASSFGGRAYNEQFF.

The chain couples TRBV5-1 to TRBJ1-2; 7 bases line up with TRBD1. With 3 bases clipped from V and 4 bases from J, the junction kept 0 bases outside the gene matches. Germline values: CDR1 SGHRS, CDR2 YFSETQ. The CDR3 is 12 residues long. In DNA form, the CDR3 reads TGCGCCAGCAGCTGGGACAGCTATGGCTACACCTTC. This gives the protein CASSWDSYGYTF.

The chain is built from TRBV7-9 and TRBJ1-4; 7 bases are a match to TRBD1. Germline V gene sequence: CDR1 SEHNR, CDR2 FQNEAQ (reference sequence). J was trimmed by 7 bases and V by 3 bases; bases with no gene match: 8. The CDR3 runs to 15 residues. The CDR3: CASSLDYRGREKLFF. Here the CDR3 DNA reads TGTGCCAGCAGCTTGGACTACAGGGGACGTGAAAAACTGTTTTTT.

CDR3 region: CASSQNLDSPLHF. For the CDR3, the DNA is TGCGCCAGCAGCCAAAACCTAGACTCACCCCTCCACTTT. This chain connects TRBV4-1 to TRBJ1-6; unclear D gene. The CDR3 has 13 residues. Between the trimmed V and J ends, which lost 2 bases and 10 bases, there was a span of 9 bases. The germline V gene has CDR1 MGHRA and CDR2 YSYEKL.

The rearrangement uses TRBV6-5 and TRBJ2-7; TRBD2 is a possible D gene (5 bases). The V end lost 6 bases, the J end lost 1 base, and 13 bases lay between the germline ends. CDR1 MNHEY and CDR2 SVGAGI come from the germline V gene. This CDR3 has 14 residues. Here the CDR3 DNA reads TGTGCCAGCAGCCCCGGGATCCTATCCTACGAGCAGTACTTC. This encodes CASSPGILSYEQYF.